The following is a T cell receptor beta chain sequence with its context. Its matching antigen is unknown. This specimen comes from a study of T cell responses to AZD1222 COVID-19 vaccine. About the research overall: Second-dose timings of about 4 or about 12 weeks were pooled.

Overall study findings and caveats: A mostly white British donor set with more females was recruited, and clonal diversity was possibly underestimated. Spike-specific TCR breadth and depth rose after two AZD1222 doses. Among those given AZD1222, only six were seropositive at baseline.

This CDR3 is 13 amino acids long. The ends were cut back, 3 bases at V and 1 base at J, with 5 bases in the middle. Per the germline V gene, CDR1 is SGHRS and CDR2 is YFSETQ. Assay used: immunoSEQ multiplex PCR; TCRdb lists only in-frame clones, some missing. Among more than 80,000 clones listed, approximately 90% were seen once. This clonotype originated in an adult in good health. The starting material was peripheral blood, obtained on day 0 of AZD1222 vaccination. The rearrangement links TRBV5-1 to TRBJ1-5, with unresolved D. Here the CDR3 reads CASSSGSNQPQHF. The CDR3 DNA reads TGCGCCAGCAGCTCAGGAAGCAATCAGCCCCAGCATTTT.